This T cell receptor (beta chain) was obtained from a study of blood T cell repertoires in COVID-19. Across the whole study: Acute and convalescent COVID-19 samples came from the United States, Italy and Spain.

Here immunoSEQ multiplex PCR was the method, and the copy in TCRdb shows in-frame clones only, minus some. The data show about 260,000 clones, 86% seen once. The CDR3 spans 13 residues. The V gene lost 3 bases and the J gene lost 3 bases, with 9 bases spanning the gap. Looked up from germline, CDR1 is SGHNT and CDR2 is YENEEA. The study recruited people aged about 18 to 95 years across some 23 US areas. Cohort assignment relied on participant-reported clinical history. Recovered Cohort 3 donors showed two negative PCRs, clearance, or symptom resolution. This clonotype was obtained from a woman in her forties or fifties who had recovered from COVID-19. The V gene is TRBV11-3, the J gene TRBJ2-7; tentatively, D is TRBD2 (6 bases). Sequencing input: PBMCs or T cells enriched from blood (not recorded which). CDR3 amino acids: CASSLGGGYEQYF. As DNA, the CDR3 is TGTGCCAGCAGCTTGGGGGGAGGCTACGAGCAGTACTTC.